The sequence of this T cell receptor beta chain was determined in a study of shared clonotypes between healthy human individuals. Study outcomes and limitations: Around 5% was the fraction of naive CD4 clonotypes found shared across four donors.

Here immunoSEQ multiplex PCR was the method, and the copy in TCRdb shows in-frame clones only, minus some. The profile shows roughly 1,000,000 clones, approximately 80% of them singletons. The length of the CDR3 is 11 residues. Germline V CDR1 and CDR2: DFQATT, SNEGSKA (reference sequence). V gave up 3 bases and J gave up 11 bases, with 13 bases separating them. In its sample, this clone was seen many times. Its antigen remains unidentified. This chain uses TRBV20-1 with TRBJ1-1; no definite D call. Sequenced input: memory CD4+ T cells from PBMCs. The subset denotes: CD45RA-negative fraction. The sequence was collected from a man aged 18-30 years in good health. Some clones in this sample may be carry-over from other donors' samples. As DNA, the CDR3 is TGCAGTGCTAGCCAGACGATGTTGGCTTTCTTT. Amino acids: CSASQTMLAFF.